These T cell receptor beta chains were read from a single sample in a study of T cells after yellow fever vaccination. MiXCR was run by TCRdb on the 5' RACE reads, yielding one entry per CDR3 protein. The repertoire holds around 590,000 distinct CDR3 sequences, roughly an eighth seen once, with under 15% in the top ten. Sequenced material: PBMCs, taken on the day of the yellow fever booster vaccination. The receptors were sampled from a man aged 30 to 39 who received the YFV17D yellow fever vaccine. CDR3s include the opening cysteine and the closing phenylalanine or tryptophan. D genes are given only for firm matches. Rows may omit the clone size; those that give it use once, few, many or a size class.

clone_size j_call v_call d_call cdr3_length cdr3_nt cdr3_aa
few TRBJ1-4 TRBV5-4 TRBD1 16 TGTGCCAGCAGCTTGGGAGGACAGGGGAGAAGTGAAAAACTGTTTTTT CASSLGGQGRSEKLFF
. TRBJ2-1 TRBV7-2 . 16 TGTGCCAGCAGCTTGGTGGCGGGGGCGAACTACAATGAGCAGTTCTTC CASSLVAGANYNEQFF
few TRBJ2-3 TRBV10-3 . 13 TGTGCCATCAGTGTAGGGCGGGAAGATACGCAGTATTTT CAISVGREDTQYF
few TRBJ1-1 TRBV7-9 . 12 TGTGCCAGCAGCTTAATGGGAGGTGAAGCTTTCTTT CASSLMGGEAFF
. TRBJ2-1 TRBV5-4 . 14 TGTGCCAGCAAGTCTGCGGATTCCTACAATGAGCAGTTCTTC CASKSADSYNEQFF
once TRBJ2-7 TRBV6-2/TRBV6-3 TRBD1 15 TGTGCCAGCAGTTACACAGGGGCCAGCTCCTACGAGCAGTACTTC CASSYTGASSYEQYF
. TRBJ2-5 TRBV15 . 17 TGTGCCACCAGCACCGAAGACAGTCAAACGTGGGGGGAGACCCAGTACTTC CATSTEDSQTWGETQYF
few TRBJ2-3 TRBV4-3 . 16 TGCGCCAGCAGCCAAGTGCGGACAGACTACACAGATACGCAGTATTTT CASSQVRTDYTDTQYF
. TRBJ2-1 TRBV18 TRBD1 15 TGTGCCAGCTCACCAGGGACAGTCTCCTACAATGAGCAGTTCTTC CASSPGTVSYNEQFF
few TRBJ2-2 TRBV4-3 TRBD2 19 TGCGCCAGCAGCCAACTATTCACTAGCGGGAGGGCGAACACCGGGGAGCTGTTTTTT CASSQLFTSGRANTGELFF
. TRBJ2-7 TRBV20-1 TRBD2 14 TGCAGCGGCTATAGTGGCCTAGCGGGGGAATACCGAAACTTC CSGYSGLAGEYRNF
few TRBJ2-3 TRBV7-6 TRBD2 17 TGCGCCAGCAGCGTCGACTCTAGCGGGTTTGGCACAGATACGCAGTATTTT CASSVDSSGFGTDTQYF
. TRBJ2-3 TRBV27 TRBD1 14 TGTGCCAGCAGCCGACAGGGGACCCCAGATACGCAGTATTTT CASSRQGTPDTQYF
. TRBJ2-3 TRBV16 . 13 TGTGCCAGCACCAATACTCTCACAGATACGCAGTATTTT CASTNTLTDTQYF
. TRBJ2-1 TRBV11-2 TRBD2 16 TGTGCCAGCAGCTTACTGAGTAGCGGGTCCTACAATGAGCAGTTCTTC CASSLLSSGSYNEQFF
few TRBJ2-2 TRBV4-3 . 18 TGCGCCAGCAGCCAAAACTCGGACCCGGGACTTTACACCGGGGAGCTGTTTTTT CASSQNSDPGLYTGELFF
. TRBJ2-1 TRBV20-1 . 12 TGCAGTGCTAAGTCCCAGACCTATGAGCAGTTCTTC CSAKSQTYEQFF
few TRBJ2-7 TRBV7-2 TRBD2 14 TGTGCCAGCAGCTTTCAGCGGGAGAAGTACGAGCAGTACTTC CASSFQREKYEQYF
. TRBJ1-1 TRBV15 TRBD1 14 TGTGCCACCAGCAGAGAAATCAACGGACAGGGAGCTTTCTTT CATSREINGQGAFF
. TRBJ2-2 TRBV10-3 TRBD2 16 TGTGCCATCAGTGAGTCACCCGGGAGGGACACCGGGGAGCTGTTTTTT CAISESPGRDTGELFF
. TRBJ1-5 TRBV6-2/TRBV6-3 . 12 TGTGCCAGCAGCCGTACGAATCAGCCCCAGCATTTT CASSRTNQPQHF
few TRBJ2-1 TRBV9 . 15 TGTGCCAGCAGCCAAGCCCCCGGGACCTACAATGAGCAGTTCTTC CASSQAPGTYNEQFF
. TRBJ2-2 TRBV7-2 . 16 TGTGCCAGCAGCTTAGGAACCGGGAGAACAACCGGGGAGCTGTTTTTT CASSLGTGRTTGELFF